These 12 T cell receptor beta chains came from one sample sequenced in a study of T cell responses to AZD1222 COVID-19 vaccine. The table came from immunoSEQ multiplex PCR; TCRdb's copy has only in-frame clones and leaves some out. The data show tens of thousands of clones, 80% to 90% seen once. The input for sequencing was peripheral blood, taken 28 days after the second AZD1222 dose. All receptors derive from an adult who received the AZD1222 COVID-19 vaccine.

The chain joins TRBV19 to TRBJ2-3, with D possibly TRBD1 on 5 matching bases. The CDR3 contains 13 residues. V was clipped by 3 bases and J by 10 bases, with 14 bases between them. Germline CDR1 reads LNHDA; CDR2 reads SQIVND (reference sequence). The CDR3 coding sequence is TGTGCCAGTAGTATCGCCCAGGTGGGGCCGCAGTATTTT. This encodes CASSIAQVGPQYF.

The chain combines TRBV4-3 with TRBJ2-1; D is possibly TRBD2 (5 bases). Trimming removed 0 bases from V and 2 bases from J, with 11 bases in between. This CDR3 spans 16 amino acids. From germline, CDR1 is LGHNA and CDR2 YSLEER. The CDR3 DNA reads TGCGCCAGCAGCCAAGATCTAACTAGAGCCTACAATGAGCAGTTCTTC. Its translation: CASSQDLTRAYNEQFF.

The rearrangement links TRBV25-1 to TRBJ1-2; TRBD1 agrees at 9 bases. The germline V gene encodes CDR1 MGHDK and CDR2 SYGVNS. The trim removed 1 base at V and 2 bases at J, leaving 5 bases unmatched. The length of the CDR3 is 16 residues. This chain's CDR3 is CASSESGTGINYGYTF. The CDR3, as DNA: TGTGCCAGCAGTGAATCGGGGACAGGGATCAACTATGGCTACACCTTC.

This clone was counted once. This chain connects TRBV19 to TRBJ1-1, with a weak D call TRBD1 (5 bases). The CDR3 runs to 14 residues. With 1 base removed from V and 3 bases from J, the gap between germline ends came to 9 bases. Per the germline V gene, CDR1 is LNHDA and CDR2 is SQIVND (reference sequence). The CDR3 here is CASSIGGGDTEAFF. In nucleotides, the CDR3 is TGTGCCAGTAGTATAGGAGGAGGGGACACTGAAGCTTTCTTT. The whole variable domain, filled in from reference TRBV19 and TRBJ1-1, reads DGGITQSPKYLFRKEGQNVTLSCEQNLNHDAMYWYRQDPGQGLRLIYYSQIVNDFQKGDIAEGYSVSREKKESFPLTVTSAQKNPTAFYLCASSIGGGDTEAFFGQGTRLTVV.

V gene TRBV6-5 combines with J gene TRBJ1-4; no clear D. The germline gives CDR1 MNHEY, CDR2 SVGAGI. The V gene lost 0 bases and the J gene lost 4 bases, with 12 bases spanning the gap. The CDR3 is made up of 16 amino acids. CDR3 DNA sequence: TGTGCCAGCAGTTACTCGAGTTCGGGGTATAATGAAAAACTGTTTTTT. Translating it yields CASSYSSSGYNEKLFF.

The CDR3 nucleotides are TGTGCCAGCGGGGGACAGGGGCCGGAGACCCAGTACTTC. This encodes CASGGQGPETQYF. The chain carries TRBV25-1 and TRBJ2-5; 10 bases line up with TRBD1. V shed 8 bases and J 5 bases; nucleotides not matched to a gene: 5. The CDR3 is 13 residues long. Germline V gene data show CDR1 as MGHDK and CDR2 as SYGVNS. The whole variable domain, remainder taken from reference TRBV25-1 and TRBJ2-5, is EADIYQTPRYLVIGTGKKITLECSQTMGHDKMYWYQQDPGMELHLIHYSYGVNSTEKGDLSSESTVSRIRTEHFPLTLESARPSHTSQYLCASGGQGPETQYFGPGTRLLVL.

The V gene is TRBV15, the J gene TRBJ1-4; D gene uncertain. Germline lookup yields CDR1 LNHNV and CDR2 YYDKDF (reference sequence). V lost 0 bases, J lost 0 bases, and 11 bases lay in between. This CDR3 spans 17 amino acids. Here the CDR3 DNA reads TGTGCCACCAGCAGAGATCCCTACTTAGCAACTAATGAAAAACTGTTTTTT. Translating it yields CATSRDPYLATNEKLFF.

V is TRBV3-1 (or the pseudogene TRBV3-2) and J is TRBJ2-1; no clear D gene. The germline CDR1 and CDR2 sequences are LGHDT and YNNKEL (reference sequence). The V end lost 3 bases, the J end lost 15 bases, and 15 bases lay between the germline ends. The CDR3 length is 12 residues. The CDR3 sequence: CASSQETRLLFF. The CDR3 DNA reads TGTGCCAGCAGCCAGGAGACTCGATTGCTGTTCTTC.

The CDR3, as DNA: TGTGCCAGCAGCTTACCGGGGACCTCCACTGAAGCTTTCTTT. Residues: CASSLPGTSTEAFF. J is TRBJ1-1 and V is TRBV11-2; possible D gene TRBD1, 5 bases. The length of the CDR3 is 14 residues. With 2 bases removed from V and 4 bases from J, the gap between germline ends came to 11 bases. Per germline, CDR1 SGHAT and CDR2 FQNNGV.

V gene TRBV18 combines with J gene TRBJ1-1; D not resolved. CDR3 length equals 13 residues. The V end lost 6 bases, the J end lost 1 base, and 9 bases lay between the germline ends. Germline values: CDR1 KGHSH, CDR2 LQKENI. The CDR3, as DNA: TGTGCCAGCTCCCCGCGGCCGAACACTGAAGCTTTCTTT. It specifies CASSPRPNTEAFF.

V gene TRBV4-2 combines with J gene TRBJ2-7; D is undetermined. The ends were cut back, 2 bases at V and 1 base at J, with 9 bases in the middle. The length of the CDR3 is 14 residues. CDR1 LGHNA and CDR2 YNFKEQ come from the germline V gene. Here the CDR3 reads CASSQSRASYEQYF. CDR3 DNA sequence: TGTGCCAGCAGCCAAAGTCGGGCGTCCTACGAGCAGTACTTC.

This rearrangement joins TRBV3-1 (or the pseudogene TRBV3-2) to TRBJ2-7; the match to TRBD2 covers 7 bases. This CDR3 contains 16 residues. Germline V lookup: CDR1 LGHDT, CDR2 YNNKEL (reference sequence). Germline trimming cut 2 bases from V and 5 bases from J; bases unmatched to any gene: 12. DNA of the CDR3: TGTGCCAGCAGCCAACTCCCGGAACTAGCGTCCAACGAGCAGTACTTC. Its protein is CASSQLPELASNEQYF.